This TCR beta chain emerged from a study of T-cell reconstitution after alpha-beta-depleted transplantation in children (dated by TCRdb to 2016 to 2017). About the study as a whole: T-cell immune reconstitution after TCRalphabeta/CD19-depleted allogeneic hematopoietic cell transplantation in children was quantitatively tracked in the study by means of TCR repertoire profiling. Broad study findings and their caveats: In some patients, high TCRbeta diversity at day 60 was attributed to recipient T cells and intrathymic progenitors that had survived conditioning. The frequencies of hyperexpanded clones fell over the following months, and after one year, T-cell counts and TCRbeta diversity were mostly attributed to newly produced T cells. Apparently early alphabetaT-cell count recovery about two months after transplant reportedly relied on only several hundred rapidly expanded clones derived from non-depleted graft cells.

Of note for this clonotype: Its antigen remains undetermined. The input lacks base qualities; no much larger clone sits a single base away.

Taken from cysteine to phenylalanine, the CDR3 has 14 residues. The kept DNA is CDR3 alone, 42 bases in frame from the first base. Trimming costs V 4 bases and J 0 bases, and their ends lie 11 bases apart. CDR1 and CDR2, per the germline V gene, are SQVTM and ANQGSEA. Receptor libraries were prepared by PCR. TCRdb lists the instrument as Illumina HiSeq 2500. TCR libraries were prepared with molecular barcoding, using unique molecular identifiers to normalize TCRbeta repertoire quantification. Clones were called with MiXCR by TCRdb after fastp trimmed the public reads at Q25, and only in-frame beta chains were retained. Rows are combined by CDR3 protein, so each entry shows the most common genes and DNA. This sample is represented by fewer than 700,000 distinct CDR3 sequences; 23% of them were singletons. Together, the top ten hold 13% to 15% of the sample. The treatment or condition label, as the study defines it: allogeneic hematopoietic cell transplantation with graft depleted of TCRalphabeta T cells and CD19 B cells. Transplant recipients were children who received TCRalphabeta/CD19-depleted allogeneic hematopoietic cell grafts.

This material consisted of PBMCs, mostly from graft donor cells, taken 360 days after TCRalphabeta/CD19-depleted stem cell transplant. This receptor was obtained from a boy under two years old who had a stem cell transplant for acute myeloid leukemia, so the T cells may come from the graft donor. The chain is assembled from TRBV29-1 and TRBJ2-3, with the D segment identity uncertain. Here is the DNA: TGCAGCGTTGGGGGTCAACCGAGCACAGATACGCAGTATTTT. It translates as CSVGGQPSTDTQYF.